This TCR beta chain was obtained from a study of T cell responses to AZD1222 COVID-19 vaccine. Study results and limitations: Donors in the cohort were predominantly white British and more often female, and clonal diversity was possibly underestimated. In all cases, repertoires were sampled only after the peak T cell response.

Assay: immunoSEQ multiplex PCR; the TCRdb copy retains only in-frame clones and omits some. The sample carries about 150,000 clones, 85% to 95% recorded once. A word on this clone: The antigen remains undetermined.

The CDR3 runs to 11 residues. The sequence was obtained from an adult who received the AZD1222 COVID-19 vaccine. V and J are TRBV12-2 and TRBJ2-7; TRBD1, the D gene given by the table, was not confirmed from the DNA. TRBV12-2 is marked as a pseudogene. The source was peripheral blood, collected 28 days after the second AZD1222 dose. The CDR3 here is CASRPRDEQYF. The CDR3 coding sequence is TGTGCAAGTCGCCCCAGGGACGAGCAGTACTTC.